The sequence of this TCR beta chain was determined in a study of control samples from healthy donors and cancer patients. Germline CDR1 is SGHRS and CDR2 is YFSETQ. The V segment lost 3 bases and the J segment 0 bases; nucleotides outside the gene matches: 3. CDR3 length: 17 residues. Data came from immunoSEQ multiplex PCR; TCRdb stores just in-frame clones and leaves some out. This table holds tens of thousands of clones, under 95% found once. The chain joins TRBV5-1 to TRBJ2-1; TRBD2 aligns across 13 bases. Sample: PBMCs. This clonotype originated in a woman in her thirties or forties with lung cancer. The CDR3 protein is CASSWGLAGSSYNEQFF. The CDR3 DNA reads TGCGCCAGCAGCTGGGGACTAGCGGGGAGCTCCTACAATGAGCAGTTCTTC.